This T cell receptor beta chain was identified during a study of early T cells in non-severe SARS-CoV-2 infection. About the study: Unpaired chains resulted from sequencing bulk RNA of unsorted whole blood.

The TCR library protocol was used to attach unique molecular identifiers. These identifiers were attached to individual cDNA molecules. In TCRdb, the 5' RACE reads were re-called with MiXCR into one record per CDR3 protein. This repertoire shows about 35,000 distinct CDR3 sequences, around 4.5% found once; its top ten account for about 6.3%. V shed 2 bases, J shed 3 bases, and the junction held 6 bases outside the gene matches. This CDR3 has 17 amino acids. The germline CDR1 and CDR2 sequences are PRHDT and FYEKMQ (reference sequence). Study-wide results and limits: Missing private and CD4 specificities, VDJdb matching favored anti-spike CD8 responses.

Ten or more counts support this clonotype. The antigen is not known. The V and J genes are TRBV13 and TRBJ2-2; 10 bases match TRBD2. This receptor was obtained from an adult who was a healthcare worker with PCR-confirmed SARS-CoV-2 infection or an uninfected control (not recorded which). The sequenced material came from whole blood. CDR3 DNA sequence: TGTGCCAGCAGCTTACCCCTAGCGGGAGATCACACCGGGGAGCTGTTTTTT. Protein sequence: CASSLPLAGDHTGELFF.